Below are 9 T cell receptor beta chains sequenced from a single sample in a study of T cells in localized non-small cell lung cancer. Some clones are missing from TCRdb's copy, which holds only in-frame ones; the method was immunoSEQ multiplex PCR. This table has 130,000 or so clones, 70% to 90% appearing once. The material was peripheral blood, obtained before any cancer treatment. The receptors were sampled from a female donor over 55 with stage I lung adenocarcinoma.

This chain connects TRBV10-3 to TRBJ2-5, with D possibly being TRBD2 (5 bases). The CDR3 has 16 residues. The V gene's germline CDR1 is ENHRY and CDR2 SYGVKD. Trimming pared 2 bases from V and 1 base from J, leaving 14 bases between. DNA of the CDR3: TGTGCCATCAGTGAGCAAAGGGCGGACTCCCAAGAGACCCAGTACTTC. As protein: CAISEQRADSQETQYF.

V gene TRBV19 combines with J gene TRBJ2-1; TRBD1 matches 7 bases. Per germline, CDR1 LNHDA and CDR2 SQIVND (reference sequence). The CDR3 extends over 15 amino acids. Trimming cost V 7 bases and J 4 bases; bases outside gene matches: 10. CDR3 region: CASKPSGQSYNEQFF. The CDR3 DNA follows: TGTGCCAGTAAGCCCTCGGGACAGTCATACAATGAGCAGTTCTTC. Supplemented by reference TRBV19 and TRBJ2-1, the full variable domain reads DGGITQSPKYLFRKEGQNVTLSCEQNLNHDAMYWYRQDPGQGLRLIYYSQIVNDFQKGDIAEGYSVSREKKESFPLTVTSAQKNPTAFYLCASKPSGQSYNEQFFGPGTRLTVL.

The V and J genes are TRBV4-1 and TRBJ2-3, with D uncertain. Germline V gene data show CDR1 as MGHRA and CDR2 as YSYEKL. This CDR3 comprises 14 residues. Deletions cut 3 bases from V and 1 base from J, with 8 bases between. The CDR3 sequence: CASSQGGGTDTQYF. CDR3 nucleotide sequence: TGCGCCAGCAGCCAGGGTGGAGGCACAGATACGCAGTATTTT.

This chain links TRBV9 with TRBJ1-3; D ambiguous. Trimming cost V 4 bases and J 4 bases, with 12 bases left between them. CDR1 SGDLS and CDR2 YYNGEE come from the germline V gene. CDR3 length: 14 amino acids. The CDR3 reads CASSLGVEGNTIYF. The CDR3 DNA reads as TGTGCCAGCAGCTTAGGAGTGGAGGGAAACACCATATATTTT.

The genes are TRBV19 and TRBJ2-3, with D tentatively TRBD1 (6 bases). Per the germline V gene, CDR1 is LNHDA and CDR2 is SQIVND (reference sequence). Trimming stripped 5 bases from V and 4 bases from J, with 16 bases between. The CDR3 has 15 residues. CDR3: CASSSGQGIADTQYF. The CDR3 bases are TGTGCCAGTAGTTCCGGGCAGGGGATCGCAGATACGCAGTATTTT.

The J gene is TRBJ2-7, the V gene TRBV9; 8 nucleotides match TRBD2. The ends lost 3 bases at V and 2 bases at J; junction bases unmatched: 7. The CDR3 runs 15 residues. The germline V gene has CDR1 SGDLS and CDR2 YYNGEE. The CDR3 bases are TGTGCCAGCAGCGGACTGGAGCGGGAGCCCTACGAGCAGTACTTC. Its protein is CASSGLEREPYEQYF.

V usage is TRBV5-1 and J usage is TRBJ2-7; 8 bases align to TRBD1. J lost 3 bases, V lost 4 bases, and 6 bases had no gene match. The CDR3 spans 14 residues. Looked up from germline, CDR1 is SGHRS and CDR2 is YFSETQ. CDR3 in amino acids: CASSLSTGVYEQYF. The CDR3 coding sequence is TGCGCCAGCAGCCTTTCGACAGGGGTCTACGAGCAGTACTTC.

In its sample, this clone was seen once. The V call is TRBV2, the J call TRBJ2-7, with D tentatively TRBD1 (6 bases). The ends were cut back, 1 base at V and 2 bases at J, with 18 bases in the middle. The CDR3 loop spans 17 amino acids. CDR1 and CDR2 from the germline V gene are SNHLY and FYNNEI. CDR3 coding DNA: TGTGCCAGCAGTGAAGGTGGGGGCAAAAGGCTAACCTACGAGCAGTACTTC. Encoded protein: CASSEGGGKRLTYEQYF. The full variable domain, with the rest looked up from reference TRBV2 and TRBJ2-7, is EPEVTQTPSHQVTQMGQEVILRCVPISNHLYFYWYRQILGQKVEFLVSFYNNEISEKSEIFDDQFSVERPDGSNFTLKIRSTKLEDSAMYFCASSEGGGKRLTYEQYFGPGTRLTVT.

CDR3 sequence (DNA): TGTGCCAGCAGCTCAAGGACGGCGACAGCCCTGTACACCATATATTTT. Its protein product is CASSSRTATALYTIYF. The chain has TRBV28 and TRBJ1-3; tentative D call: TRBD1 (5 bases). Trimming took 6 bases from V and 8 from J, leaving 23 bases between them. Germline CDR1 reads MDHEN; CDR2 reads SYDVKM. The CDR3 spans 16 residues.